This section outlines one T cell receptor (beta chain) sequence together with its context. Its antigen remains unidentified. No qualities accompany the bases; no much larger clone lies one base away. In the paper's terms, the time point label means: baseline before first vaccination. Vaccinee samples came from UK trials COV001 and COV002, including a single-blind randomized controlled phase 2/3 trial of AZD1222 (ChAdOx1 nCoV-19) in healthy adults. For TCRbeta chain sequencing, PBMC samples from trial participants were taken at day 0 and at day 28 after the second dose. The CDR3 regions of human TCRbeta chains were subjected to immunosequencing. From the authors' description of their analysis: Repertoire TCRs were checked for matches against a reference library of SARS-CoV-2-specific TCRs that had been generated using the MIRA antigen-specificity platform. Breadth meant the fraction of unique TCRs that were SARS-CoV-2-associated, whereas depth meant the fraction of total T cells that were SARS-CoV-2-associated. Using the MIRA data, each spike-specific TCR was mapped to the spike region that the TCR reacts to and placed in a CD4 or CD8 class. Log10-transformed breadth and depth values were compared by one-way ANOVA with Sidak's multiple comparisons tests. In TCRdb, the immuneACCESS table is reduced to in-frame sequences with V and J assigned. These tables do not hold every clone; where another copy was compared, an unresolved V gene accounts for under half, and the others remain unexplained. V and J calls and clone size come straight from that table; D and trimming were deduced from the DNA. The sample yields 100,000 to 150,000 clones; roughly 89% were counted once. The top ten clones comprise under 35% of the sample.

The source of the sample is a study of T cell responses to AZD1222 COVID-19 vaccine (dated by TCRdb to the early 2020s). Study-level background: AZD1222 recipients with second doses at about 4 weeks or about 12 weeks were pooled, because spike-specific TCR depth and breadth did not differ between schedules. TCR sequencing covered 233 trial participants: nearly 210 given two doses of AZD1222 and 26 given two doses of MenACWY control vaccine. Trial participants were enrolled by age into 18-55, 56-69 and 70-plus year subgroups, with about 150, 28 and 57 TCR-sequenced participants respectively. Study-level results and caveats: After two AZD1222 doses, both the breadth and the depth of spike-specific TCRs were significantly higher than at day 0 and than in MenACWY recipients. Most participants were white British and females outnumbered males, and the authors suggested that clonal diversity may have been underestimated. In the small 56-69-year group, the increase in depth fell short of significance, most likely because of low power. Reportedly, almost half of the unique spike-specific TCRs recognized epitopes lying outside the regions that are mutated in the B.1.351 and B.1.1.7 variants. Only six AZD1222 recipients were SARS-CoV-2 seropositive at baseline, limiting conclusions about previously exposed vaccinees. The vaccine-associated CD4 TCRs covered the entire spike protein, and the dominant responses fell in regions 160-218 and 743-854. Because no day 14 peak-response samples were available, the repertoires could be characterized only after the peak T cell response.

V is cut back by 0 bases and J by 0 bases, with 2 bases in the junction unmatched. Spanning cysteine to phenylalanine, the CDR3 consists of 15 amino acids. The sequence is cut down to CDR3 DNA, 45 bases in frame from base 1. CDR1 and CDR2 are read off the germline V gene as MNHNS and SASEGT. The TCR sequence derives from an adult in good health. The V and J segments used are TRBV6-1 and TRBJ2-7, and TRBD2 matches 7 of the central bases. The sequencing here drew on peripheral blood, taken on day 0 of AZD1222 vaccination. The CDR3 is CASSEAGGSSYEQYF. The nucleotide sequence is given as TGTGCCAGCAGTGAAGCGGGAGGGTCCTCCTACGAGCAGTACTTC.